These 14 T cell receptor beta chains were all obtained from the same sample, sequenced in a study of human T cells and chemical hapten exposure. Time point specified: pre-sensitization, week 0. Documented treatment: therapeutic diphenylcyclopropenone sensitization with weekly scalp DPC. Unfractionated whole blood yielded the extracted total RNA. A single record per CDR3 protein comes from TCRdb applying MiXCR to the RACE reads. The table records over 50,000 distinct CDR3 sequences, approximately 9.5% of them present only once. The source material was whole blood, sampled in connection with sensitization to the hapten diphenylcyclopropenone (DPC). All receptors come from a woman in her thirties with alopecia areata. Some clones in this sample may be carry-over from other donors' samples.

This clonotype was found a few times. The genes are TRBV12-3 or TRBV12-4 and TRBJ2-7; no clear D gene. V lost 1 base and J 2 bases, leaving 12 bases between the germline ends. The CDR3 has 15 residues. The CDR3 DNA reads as TGTGCCAGCAGTTTAGGGCAGGCGCTAACCTACGAGCAGTACTTC. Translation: CASSLGQALTYEQYF.

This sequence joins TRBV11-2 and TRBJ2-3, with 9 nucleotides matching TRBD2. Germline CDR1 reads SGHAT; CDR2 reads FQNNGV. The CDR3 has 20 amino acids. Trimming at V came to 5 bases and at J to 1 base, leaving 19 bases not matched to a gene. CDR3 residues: CASSPGRRRGGLLGTDTQYF. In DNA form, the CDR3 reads TGTGCCAGCAGCCCAGGGAGAAGGCGGGGGGGCTTGTTGGGCACAGATACGCAGTATTTT.

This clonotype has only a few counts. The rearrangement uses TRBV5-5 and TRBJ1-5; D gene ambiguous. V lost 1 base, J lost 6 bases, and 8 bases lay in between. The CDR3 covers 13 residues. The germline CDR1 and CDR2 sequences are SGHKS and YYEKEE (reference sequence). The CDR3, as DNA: TGTGCCAGCAGCTTGCGGGCGGGTCAGCCCCAGCATTTT. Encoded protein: CASSLRAGQPQHF. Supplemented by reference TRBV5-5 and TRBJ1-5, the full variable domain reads DAGVTQSPTHLIKTRGQQVTLRCSPISGHKSVSWYQQVLGQGPQFIFQYYEKEERGRGNFPDRFSARQFPNYSSELNVNALLLGDSALYLCASSLRAGQPQHFGDGTRLSIL.

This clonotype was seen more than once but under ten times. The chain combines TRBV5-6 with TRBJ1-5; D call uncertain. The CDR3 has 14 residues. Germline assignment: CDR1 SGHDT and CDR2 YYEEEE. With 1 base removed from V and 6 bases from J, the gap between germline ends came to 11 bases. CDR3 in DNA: TGTGCCAGCAGCTTGTACCGGACCCCTCAGCCCCAGCATTTT. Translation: CASSLYRTPQPQHF. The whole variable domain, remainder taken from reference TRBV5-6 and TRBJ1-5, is DAGVTQSPTHLIKTRGQQVTLRCSPKSGHDTVSWYQQALGQGPQFIFQYYEEEERQRGNFPDRFSGHQFPNYSSELNVNALLLGDSALYLCASSLYRTPQPQHFGDGTRLSIL.

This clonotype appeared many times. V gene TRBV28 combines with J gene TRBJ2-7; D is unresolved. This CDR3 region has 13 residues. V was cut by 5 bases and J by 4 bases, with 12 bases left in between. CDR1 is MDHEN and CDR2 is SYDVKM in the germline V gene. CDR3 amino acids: CASSPPPLYEQYF. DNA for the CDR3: TGTGCCAGCAGTCCCCCGCCCCTTTACGAGCAGTACTTC.

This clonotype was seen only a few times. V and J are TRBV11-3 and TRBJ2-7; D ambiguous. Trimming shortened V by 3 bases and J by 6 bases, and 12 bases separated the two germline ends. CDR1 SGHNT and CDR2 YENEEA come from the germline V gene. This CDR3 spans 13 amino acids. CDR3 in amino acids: CASSFSGFGEQYF. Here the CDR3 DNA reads TGTGCCAGCAGCTTTTCGGGTTTCGGCGAGCAGTACTTC.

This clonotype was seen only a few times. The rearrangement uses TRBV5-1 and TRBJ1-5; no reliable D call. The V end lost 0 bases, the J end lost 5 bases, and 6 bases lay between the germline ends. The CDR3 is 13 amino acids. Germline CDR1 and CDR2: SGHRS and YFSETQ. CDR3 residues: CASSLALDQPQHF. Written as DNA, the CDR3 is TGCGCCAGCAGCTTGGCATTGGATCAGCCCCAGCATTTT.

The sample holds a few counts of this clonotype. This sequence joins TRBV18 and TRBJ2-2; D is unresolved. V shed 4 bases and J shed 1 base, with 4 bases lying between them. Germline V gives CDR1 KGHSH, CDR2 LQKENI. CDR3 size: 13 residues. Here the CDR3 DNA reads TGTGCCAGCTCACAATTGAACACCGGGGAGCTGTTTTTT. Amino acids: CASSQLNTGELFF. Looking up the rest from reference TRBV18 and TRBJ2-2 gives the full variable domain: NAGVMQNPRHLVRRRGQEARLRCSPMKGHSHVYWYRQLPEEGLKFMVYLQKENIIDESGMPKERFSAEFPKEGPSILRIQQVVRGDSAAYFCASSQLNTGELFFGEGSRLTVL.

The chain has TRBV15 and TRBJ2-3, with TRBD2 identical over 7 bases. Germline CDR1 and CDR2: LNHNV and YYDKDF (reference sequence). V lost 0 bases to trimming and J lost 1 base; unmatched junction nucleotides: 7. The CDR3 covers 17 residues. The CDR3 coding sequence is TGTGCCACCAGCAGAGATAGACGGGGGGACGGCACAGATACGCAGTATTTT. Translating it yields CATSRDRRGDGTDTQYF.

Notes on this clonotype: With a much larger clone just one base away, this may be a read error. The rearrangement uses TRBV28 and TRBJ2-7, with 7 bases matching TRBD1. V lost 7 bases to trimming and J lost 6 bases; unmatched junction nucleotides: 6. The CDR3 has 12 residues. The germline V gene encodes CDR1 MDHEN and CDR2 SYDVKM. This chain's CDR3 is CASNSGTVEQYF. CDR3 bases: TGTGCCAGCAACAGTGGGACAGTCGAGCAGTACTTC.

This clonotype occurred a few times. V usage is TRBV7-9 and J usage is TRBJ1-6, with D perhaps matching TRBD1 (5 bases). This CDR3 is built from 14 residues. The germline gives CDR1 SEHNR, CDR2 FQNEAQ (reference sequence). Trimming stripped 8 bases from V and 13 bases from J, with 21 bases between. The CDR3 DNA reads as TGTGCCAGCGGGGGGGAAAGGGACTCCTACCCCCTCCACTTT. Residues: CASGGERDSYPLHF.

As DNA, the CDR3 is TGTGCCAGCAGCTCGACGGGCCCCCGGGGTGAAGCTTTCTTT. Encoded protein: CASSSTGPRGEAFF. The chain has TRBV12-1 and TRBJ1-1; TRBD1, the table's D call, lacks a check against the DNA. TRBV12-1 is a pseudogene segment. The CDR3 sequence is 14 residues long.

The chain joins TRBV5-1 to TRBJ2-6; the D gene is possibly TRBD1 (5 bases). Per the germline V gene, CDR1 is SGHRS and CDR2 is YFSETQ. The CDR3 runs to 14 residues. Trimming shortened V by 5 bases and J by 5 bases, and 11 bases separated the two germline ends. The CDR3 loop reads CASRSGFRANVLTF. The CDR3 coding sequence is TGCGCCAGCAGGTCAGGGTTTCGGGCCAACGTCCTGACTTTC.

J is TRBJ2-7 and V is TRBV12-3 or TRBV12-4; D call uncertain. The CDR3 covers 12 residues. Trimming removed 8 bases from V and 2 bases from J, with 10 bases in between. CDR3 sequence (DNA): TGTGCCAGCGGCTACCGTACCTACGAGCAGTACTTC. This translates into CASGYRTYEQYF.